The 26 T cell receptor beta chains reported below all come from one sample, sequenced in a study of T cell changes during pregnancy in multiple sclerosis. Libraries were prepared by immunoSEQ multiplex PCR; TCRdb keeps only in-frame clonotypes and omits some of them. Among 36,000 or so clones listed, over 75% were seen once. Sequenced here: CD8+ T cells from peripheral blood mononuclear cells, sampled in the third trimester of pregnancy. The receptors stem from a female donor with multiple sclerosis, enrolled in a pregnancy study.

The chain joins TRBV25-1 to TRBJ1-6; 8 bases agree with TRBD1. CDR1 is MGHDK and CDR2 is SYGVNS in the germline V gene. Trimming cost V 6 bases and J 9 bases; bases outside gene matches: 10. The CDR3 contains 15 residues. The CDR3 here is CASRALDRESSPLHF. As DNA, the CDR3 is TGTGCCAGCAGGGCCCTGGACAGGGAATCTTCACCCCTCCACTTT.

The rearrangement links TRBV9 to TRBJ2-7; weak D call: TRBD2 (6 bases). This CDR3 contains 14 residues. Germline CDR1 SGDLS, CDR2 YYNGEE. V was pared by 0 bases and J by 2 bases, with 9 bases between. The CDR3 region has the DNA TGTGCCAGCAGCGTAGAGGGACTTGCCTACGAGCAGTACTTC. Amino acids: CASSVEGLAYEQYF. Supplemented by reference TRBV9 and TRBJ2-7, the full variable domain reads DSGVTQTPKHLITATGQRVTLRCSPRSGDLSVYWYQQSLDQGLQFLIQYYNGEERAKGNILERFSAQQFPDLHSELNLSSLELGDSALYFCASSVEGLAYEQYFGPGTRLTVT.

This chain connects TRBV7-9 to TRBJ1-2, with TRBD1 matching 8 bases. With V trimmed by 5 bases and J by 2 bases, 13 bases remained unmatched. Germline CDR1 and CDR2: SEHNR and FQNEAQ (reference sequence). The CDR3 spans 17 residues. The CDR3 nucleotides are TGTGCCAGCAGCCCCGTATTCAGGGGGCGAGGCAACTATGGCTACACCTTC. Translation: CASSPVFRGRGNYGYTF. The whole variable domain, remainder taken from reference TRBV7-9 and TRBJ1-2, is DTGVSQNPRHKITKRGQNVTFRCDPISEHNRLYWYRQTLGQGPEFLTYFQNEAQLEKSRLLSDRFSAERPKGSFSTLEIQRTEQGDSAMYLCASSPVFRGRGNYGYTFGSGTRLTVV.

This clone was seen a handful of times. This chain joins TRBV20-1 and TRBJ1-2; a possible D gene is TRBD1 (6 bases). Deletions cut 6 bases from V and 7 bases from J, with 12 bases between. The CDR3 has 11 amino acids. Per germline, CDR1 DFQATT and CDR2 SNEGSKA (reference sequence). The CDR3 region has the DNA TGCAGTGCGGGCGGGGGGGCTGGCTACACCTTC. Translation gives CSAGGGAGYTF.

The chain has TRBV4-3 and TRBJ2-7; possibly TRBD2 for D (5 bases). V was shortened by 4 bases and J by 0 bases, with 19 bases between the two germline ends. CDR1 is LGHNA, CDR2 YSLEER, per germline. There are 17 residues in the CDR3. CDR3 region: CASSRRFSITSSYEQYF. The CDR3 DNA reads as TGCGCCAGCAGCCGGAGATTCTCGATTACTAGCTCCTACGAGCAGTACTTC.

Relative to its sample, this clone is large. The chain links TRBV5-4 to TRBJ1-2; 7 bases fit TRBD1. This CDR3 contains 15 residues. Germline trimming cut 4 bases from V and 5 bases from J; bases unmatched to any gene: 11. Per the germline V gene, CDR1 is SGHNT and CDR2 is YYREEE (reference sequence). The CDR3 reads CASSDLIRGEYGYTF. Here the CDR3 DNA reads TGTGCCAGCAGCGACTTAATCAGGGGGGAATATGGCTACACCTTC.

The genes are TRBV4-3 and TRBJ2-1, with 7 bases lining up with TRBD1. V trimming: 4 bases; J trimming: 0 bases; junction bases outside the gene matches: 3. The CDR3 contains 15 residues. CDR1 is LGHNA, CDR2 YSLEER, per germline. The CDR3 reads CASSLGQVSYNEQFF. The CDR3 DNA is TGCGCCAGCAGCCTCGGACAGGTCTCCTACAATGAGCAGTTCTTC.

This clone was seen only once. The chain recombines TRBV2 with TRBJ2-1, with TRBD1 matching over 8 bases. The germline V gene encodes CDR1 SNHLY and CDR2 FYNNEI. The CDR3 covers 14 residues. The V gene end was trimmed by 4 bases and the J gene end by 4 bases; junction bases not matched to a gene: 3. CDR3 loop: CASSAQGAYNEQFF. The CDR3 DNA reads as TGTGCCAGCAGTGCGCAGGGGGCATACAATGAGCAGTTCTTC.

CDR3 loop: CASSPSGDSNQPQHF. The CDR3 DNA sequence: TGTGCCAGCTCACCTTCGGGGGATAGCAATCAGCCCCAGCATTTT. V and J are TRBV18 and TRBJ1-5; D might be TRBD1 (5 bases). V was cut by 3 bases and J by 0 bases, with 9 bases left in between. From germline, CDR1 is KGHSH and CDR2 LQKENI. This CDR3 is 15 amino acids long. Full variable domain (missing parts from reference TRBV18 and TRBJ1-5): NAGVMQNPRHLVRRRGQEARLRCSPMKGHSHVYWYRQLPEEGLKFMVYLQKENIIDESGMPKERFSAEFPKEGPSILRIQQVVRGDSAAYFCASSPSGDSNQPQHFGDGTRLSIL.

The CDR3 here is CASSEEGFSGGSTDTQYF. CDR3 nucleotides: TGTGCCAGCAGTGAGGAGGGGTTTAGCGGGGGGAGCACAGATACGCAGTATTTT. The genes are TRBV2 and TRBJ2-3, with 10 bases that match TRBD2. The V gene end was trimmed by 3 bases and the J gene end by 0 bases; junction bases not matched to a gene: 9. Germline-derived CDR1 and CDR2 are SNHLY and FYNNEI. This CDR3 comprises 18 residues.

The rearrangement links TRBV7-9 to TRBJ1-1; D possibly corresponds to TRBD1 (6 bases). This CDR3 contains 15 residues. The germline V gene encodes CDR1 SEHNR and CDR2 FQNEAQ (reference sequence). V was pared by 5 bases and J by 1 base, with 14 bases between. The CDR3 reads CASSMKRTANTEAFF. In DNA form, the CDR3 reads TGTGCCAGCAGCATGAAACGGACAGCGAACACTGAAGCTTTCTTT. The complete variable domain, with remaining parts taken from reference TRBV7-9 and TRBJ1-1, reads DTGVSQNPRHKITKRGQNVTFRCDPISEHNRLYWYRQTLGQGPEFLTYFQNEAQLEKSRLLSDRFSAERPKGSFSTLEIQRTEQGDSAMYLCASSMKRTANTEAFFGQGTRLTVV.

This clone was observed a single time. This rearrangement joins TRBV9 to TRBJ2-7; a weak D match, TRBD2 (5 bases). Looked up from germline, CDR1 is SGDLS and CDR2 is YYNGEE. The CDR3 spans 13 residues. Trimming cost V 5 bases and J 7 bases, with 16 bases left between them. The CDR3 sequence: CASSRGSIVEQYF. CDR3 sequence (DNA): TGTGCCAGCAGTCGGGGTTCCATTGTTGAGCAGTACTTC.

The chain recombines TRBV10-2 with TRBJ2-5; tentative D call: TRBD1 (5 bases). This CDR3 comprises 12 residues. Germline V gives CDR1 WSHSY, CDR2 SAAADI. V lost 7 bases to trimming and J lost 7 bases, with 13 bases between them. The CDR3 is CASNPNQGTQYF. In DNA, the CDR3 is TGCGCCAGCAATCCGAACCAGGGGACCCAGTACTTC.

The chain has TRBV27 and TRBJ1-1, with D maybe TRBD1 (5 bases). Trimming cost V 6 bases and J 4 bases, with 9 bases left between them. Germline CDR1 MNHEY, CDR2 SMNVEV (reference sequence). The CDR3 is 12 amino acids. For the CDR3, the DNA is TGTGCCAGCAGAGAAGGGGCCACTGAAGCTTTCTTT. This codes for CASREGATEAFF.

The J gene is TRBJ2-1, the V gene TRBV19; 7 bases agree with TRBD1. There are 11 residues in the CDR3. V lost 10 bases and J lost 10; bases outside the gene matches: 7. CDR1 is LNHDA, CDR2 SQIVND, per germline (reference sequence). For the CDR3, the DNA is TGTGCCACAAGGGGGCGTTACGAGCAGTTCTTC. Translated: CATRGRYEQFF.

This rearrangement joins TRBV4-3 to TRBJ1-1; weak D call: TRBD1 (5 bases). Germline values: CDR1 LGHNA, CDR2 YSLEER. CDR3 length: 16 residues. V was clipped by 0 bases and J by 6 bases, with 17 bases between them. The CDR3: CASSQDGGWEAAEAFF. The CDR3 DNA follows: TGCGCCAGCAGCCAAGATGGGGGTTGGGAGGCCGCTGAAGCTTTCTTT.

This CDR3 is CASSIDGTGGGTEAFF. The CDR3 nucleotides read TGTGCCAGTAGTATAGATGGGACAGGGGGAGGCACTGAAGCTTTCTTT. This chain uses TRBV19 with TRBJ1-1; 11 nucleotides align to TRBD1. This CDR3 region has 16 residues. CDR1 LNHDA and CDR2 SQIVND come from the germline V gene (reference sequence). With V trimmed by 0 bases and J by 4 bases, 4 bases remained unmatched.

J is TRBJ1-4 and V is TRBV29-1, with 7 bases that match TRBD1. With V trimmed by 6 bases and J by 4 bases, 5 bases remained unmatched. The length of the CDR3 is 13 residues. Germline CDR1 SQVTM, CDR2 ANQGSEA. The CDR3 is CSVVGTDNEKLFF. The DNA of the CDR3 is TGCAGCGTCGTTGGGACAGATAATGAAAAACTGTTTTTT.

The chain employs TRBV6-1 and TRBJ2-7, with 10 bases matching TRBD2. The CDR3 consists of 16 residues. Germline lookup yields CDR1 MNHNS and CDR2 SASEGT. Trimming cost V 0 bases and J 2 bases; bases outside gene matches: 4. CDR3 sequence reads: CASSEALSGRAYEQYF. The CDR3 region has the DNA TGTGCCAGCAGTGAAGCGCTGAGCGGGAGGGCCTACGAGCAGTACTTC.

J is TRBJ1-1 and V is TRBV5-1; tentatively, D is TRBD1 (5 bases). CDR1 SGHRS and CDR2 YFSETQ come from the germline V gene. The CDR3 spans 14 residues. Trimming took off 0 bases at V and 6 bases at J, with 12 bases between the two ends. The CDR3 reads CASSLESRGAEAFF. In DNA, the CDR3 is TGCGCCAGCAGCTTGGAAAGCCGGGGGGCTGAAGCTTTCTTT. Based on the CDR3 plus reference TRBV5-1 and TRBJ1-1, the full variable domain is KAGVTQTPRYLIKTRGQQVTLSCSPISGHRSVSWYQQTPGQGLQFLFEYFSETQRNKGNFPGRFSGRQFSNSRSEMNVSTLELGDSALYLCASSLESRGAEAFFGQGTRLTVV.

The chain carries TRBV5-1 and TRBJ2-1; 11 positions match TRBD2. CDR1 is SGHRS and CDR2 is YFSETQ in the germline V gene. CDR3 length equals 20 residues. The V gene end was trimmed by 1 base and the J gene end by 3 bases; junction bases not matched to a gene: 15. The CDR3 spells CASSLSTGTSGLRDYNEQFF. In DNA form, the CDR3 reads TGCGCCAGCAGCTTGTCGACCGGGACTAGCGGTCTTAGGGACTACAATGAGCAGTTCTTC.

The chain recombines TRBV19 with TRBJ2-1, with 9 bases lining up with TRBD2. The CDR3 spans 17 residues. The J segment lost 4 bases and the V segment lost 2 bases, leaving 9 bases of the junction unmatched. Germline lookup yields CDR1 LNHDA and CDR2 SQIVND (reference sequence). The CDR3 DNA follows: TGTGCCAGTAGTATATTGGTCAGCGGGGGGCAGTACAATGAGCAGTTCTTC. Protein: CASSILVSGGQYNEQFF.

Remarks on this clone: Sequence at one end of the junction differs from germline and may be a read error. The genes are TRBV27 and TRBJ1-5; 9 nucleotides align to TRBD1. The CDR3 has 16 amino acids. Looked up from germline, CDR1 is MNHEY and CDR2 is SMNVEV (reference sequence). The CDR3 DNA follows: TGTGTCAGCAGTTTAATGGGGACAGGGAGTAGGCAGCCCCAGCATTTT. It is translated as CVSSLMGTGSRQPQHF.

This clone appeared once. The V call is TRBV19, the J call TRBJ2-7; 7 nucleotides align to TRBD1. This CDR3 contains 15 residues. Germline CDR1 reads LNHDA; CDR2 reads SQIVND (reference sequence). J gave up 3 bases and V 10 bases, and 15 bases lay outside the gene matches. CDR3 region: CATKIRDSLFYEQYF. The CDR3 nucleotides are TGTGCCACCAAGATACGGGACAGCCTTTTCTACGAGCAGTACTTC.

The chain uses TRBV4-1 and TRBJ2-3, with 10 bases matching TRBD2. The trim removed 4 bases at V and 5 bases at J, leaving 9 bases unmatched. This CDR3 has 16 amino acids. Per the germline V gene, CDR1 is MGHRA and CDR2 is YSYEKL. The DNA of the CDR3 is TGCGCCAGCAGCCCCCTAGCGGGGGAGAGCGTAGATACGCAGTATTTT. Residues: CASSPLAGESVDTQYF.

This chain links TRBV4-3 with TRBJ2-1; 10 bases align to TRBD2. Trimming cost V 3 bases and J 4 bases; bases outside gene matches: 12. This CDR3 has 18 residues. Looked up from germline, CDR1 is LGHNA and CDR2 is YSLEER. The DNA for the CDR3 is TGCGCCAGCAGCCAGCCCGGGGACTTACTAGCGGGGTACAATGAGCAGTTCTTC. This gives the protein CASSQPGDLLAGYNEQFF.